This T cell receptor beta chain was recovered during a study of blood T cells in healthy people across ages. For the second PCR, which ran for roughly 6 to 12 cycles, a sample-barcoded 5' primer and a J-beta primer mix were used. TCRdb passed the 5' RACE reads through MiXCR, listing each CDR3 protein once. The repertoire has roughly 1,700,000 distinct CDR3 sequences, 28% of them found once; the top ten carry 7% to 9%. This clonotype showed up just a few times. The length of the CDR3 is 17 residues. Germline assignment: CDR1 SGHRS and CDR2 YFSETQ. Trimming removed 0 bases at V and 0 bases at J, with 10 bases between.

Source material: blood. The J gene is TRBJ2-6, the V gene TRBV5-1, with a tentative D call TRBD1 (6 bases). The TCR comes from a woman in her 30s in good health. CDR3 loop: CASSLDRADSGANVLTF. The CDR3 DNA reads as TGCGCCAGCAGCTTGGACAGGGCCGACTCTGGGGCCAACGTCCTGACTTTC.